These 16 T cell receptor beta chains originate from one sample sequenced in a study of naive and memory T cell subsets. Two oligonucleotides, mixed equimolar, formed the beta constant-region primer covering TRBC1 and TRBC2. In TCRdb, the UMI-ligation and nested PCR reads were re-called with MiXCR into one record per CDR3 protein. Of 89,000 or so distinct CDR3 sequences listed, roughly 13% are singletons. Sequencing was carried out using central memory CD4+ T cells from blood. The receptors were gathered from a human donor in good health.

This clonotype has just a few counts. This chain links TRBV9 with TRBJ2-7, with 10 bases identical to TRBD2. The V segment lost 0 bases and the J segment 7 bases; nucleotides outside the gene matches: 7. The CDR3 is 15 residues long. Germline loops: CDR1 SGDLS, CDR2 YYNGEE. The CDR3 DNA reads as TGTGCCAGCAGCGTAGACCTAGCGGGAGTGGGGGAGCAGTACTTC. It encodes CASSVDLAGVGEQYF. Full variable domain (outside the CDR3, taken from reference TRBV9 and TRBJ2-7): DSGVTQTPKHLITATGQRVTLRCSPRSGDLSVYWYQQSLDQGLQFLIQYYNGEERAKGNILERFSAQQFPDLHSELNLSSLELGDSALYFCASSVDLAGVGEQYFGPGTRLTVT.

This clonotype was counted a few times. This chain links TRBV2 with TRBJ2-2; no definite D call. The CDR3 is 16 amino acids. Germline lookup yields CDR1 SNHLY and CDR2 FYNNEI. The V gene lost 4 bases and the J gene lost 1 base, with 13 bases spanning the gap. The CDR3 spells CASSGRVSRNTGELFF. Written as DNA, the CDR3 is TGTGCCAGCAGTGGGCGTGTAAGCAGGAACACCGGGGAGCTGTTTTTT.

The gene calls are TRBV20-1 and TRBJ1-5; possible D gene TRBD1, 5 bases. This CDR3 is 17 amino acids long. V lost 2 bases, J lost 0 bases, and 17 bases lay in between. CDR1 DFQATT and CDR2 SNEGSKA come from the germline V gene (reference sequence). The CDR3 region is CSARRGRGIYSNQPQHF. DNA for the CDR3: TGCAGTGCTAGACGGGGACGGGGGATATATAGCAATCAGCCCCAGCATTTT.

This clonotype was seen repeatedly, ten times or more. The V call is TRBV29-1, the J call TRBJ2-3; 7 nucleotides match TRBD2. Germline values: CDR1 SQVTM, CDR2 ANQGSEA. This CDR3 is 14 amino acids long. V was pared by 6 bases and J by 0 bases, with 6 bases of the junction left unmatched. The CDR3 spells CSVGDYPSTDTQYF. In DNA form, the CDR3 reads TGCAGCGTCGGGGACTATCCTAGCACAGATACGCAGTATTTT.

The chain's CDR3 is CSAREGGYGYTF. DNA of the CDR3: TGCAGTGCTAGAGAAGGCGGCTATGGCTACACCTTC. The V call is TRBV20-1, the J call TRBJ1-2; D gene ambiguous. CDR3 length: 12 residues. CDR1 is DFQATT, CDR2 SNEGSKA, per germline (reference sequence). V gave up 0 bases and J gave up 4 bases, with 6 bases separating them.

At least ten counts were recorded for this clonotype. This rearrangement joins TRBV3-1 to TRBJ2-1; TRBD1 matches 9 bases. The ends lost 1 base at V and 9 bases at J; junction bases unmatched: 19. The CDR3 spans 19 residues. The germline gives CDR1 LGHDT, CDR2 YNNKEL (reference sequence). The CDR3 DNA reads as TGTGCCAGCAGCCAAGGTGTACGGGCTCCGGGACAGGGAACCGTTGAGCAGTTCTTC. It encodes CASSQGVRAPGQGTVEQFF.

The rearrangement uses TRBV2 and TRBJ2-3, with 10 bases matching TRBD2. Unmatched junction bases numbered 8, after V lost 6 bases and J lost 5 bases. The CDR3 has 15 amino acids. Germline-derived CDR1 and CDR2 are SNHLY and FYNNEI. CDR3 nucleotides: TGTGCCAGCAGCGAACAGCGGGAGGGCCTAGATACGCAGTATTTT. Residues: CASSEQREGLDTQYF.

The chain couples TRBV20-1 to TRBJ1-2, with a possible D match to TRBD1 (5 bases). The CDR3 contains 14 residues. With 3 bases removed from V and 5 bases from J, the gap between germline ends came to 16 bases. The germline V gene has CDR1 DFQATT and CDR2 SNEGSKA (reference sequence). The CDR3 region is CSARGGGEKYGYTF. CDR3 DNA: TGCAGTGCTAGGGGGGGTGGGGAAAAATATGGCTACACCTTC.

This chain joins TRBV3-1 and TRBJ1-5; possible D gene TRBD1, 5 bases. From germline, CDR1 is LGHDT and CDR2 YNNKEL (reference sequence). This CDR3 is built from 15 residues. V shed 0 bases and J shed 7 bases, with 13 bases lying between them. The CDR3 coding sequence is TGTGCCAGCAGCCAAGATCGAGGGACCCACCAGCCCCAGCATTTT. Residues: CASSQDRGTHQPQHF. Full variable domain (outside the CDR3, taken from reference TRBV3-1 and TRBJ1-5): DTAVSQTPKYLVTQMGNDKSIKCEQNLGHDTMYWYKQDSKKFLKIMFSYNNKELIINETVPNRFSPKSPDKAHLNLHINSLELGDSAVYFCASSQDRGTHQPQHFGDGTRLSIL.

This clonotype was seen repeatedly, ten times or more. The chain carries TRBV7-2 and TRBJ2-5, with a tentative D call TRBD2 (7 bases). The ends were cut back, 4 bases at V and 4 bases at J, with 22 bases in the middle. Per germline, CDR1 SGHTA and CDR2 FQGNSA. The length of the CDR3 is 17 residues. The CDR3 DNA reads as TGTGCCAGCAGCTCGTGGGGGGGCGGCGGGAGAGGAGAGACCCAGTACTTC. Translation gives CASSSWGGGGRGETQYF. The whole variable domain, filled in from reference TRBV7-2 and TRBJ2-5, reads GAGVSQSPSNKVTEKGKDVELRCDPISGHTALYWYRQSLGQGLEFLIYFQGNSAPDKSGLPSDRFSAERTGGSVSTLTIQRTQQEDSAVYLCASSSWGGGGRGETQYFGPGTRLLVL.

V is TRBV24-1 and J is TRBJ2-1, with D perhaps TRBD2 (5 bases). CDR3 size: 13 residues. From germline, CDR1 is KGHDR and CDR2 SFDVKD. V shed 5 bases and J shed 10 bases, with 14 bases lying between them. The CDR3 sequence: CATSGRPGVEQFF. As DNA, the CDR3 is TGTGCCACCAGTGGAAGGCCCGGGGTCGAGCAGTTCTTC.

There are a few counts of this clonotype. The chain couples TRBV5-1 to TRBJ1-4; TRBD1 agrees at 8 bases. Germline V CDR1 and CDR2: SGHRS, YFSETQ. Unmatched junction bases numbered 6, after V lost 4 bases and J lost 7 bases. This CDR3 is built from 14 residues. The CDR3 DNA reads as TGCGCCAGCAGCCAGGGACAGGCCCGTGAAAAACTGTTTTTT. Translated: CASSQGQAREKLFF.

This clonotype came up many times. The rearrangement links TRBV29-1 to TRBJ2-1; 11 bases agree with TRBD2. The germline V gene encodes CDR1 SQVTM and CDR2 ANQGSEA. After removal of 4 bases from V and 3 bases from J, the junction contained 8 bases not matched to a gene. The CDR3 is 16 amino acids. CDR3 protein: CSVVQTSGSSYNEQFF. The CDR3 DNA reads as TGCAGCGTTGTGCAAACTAGCGGGAGTAGCTACAATGAGCAGTTCTTC.

V and J are TRBV20-1 and TRBJ2-1; 12 bases agree with TRBD2. The germline CDR1 and CDR2 sequences are DFQATT and SNEGSKA (reference sequence). CDR3 size: 14 residues. The J segment lost 3 bases and the V segment lost 5 bases, leaving 2 bases of the junction unmatched. CDR3 loop: CSASTSGSYNEQFF. DNA for the CDR3: TGCAGTGCTTCGACTAGCGGGAGCTACAATGAGCAGTTCTTC.

This clonotype was picked up a small number of times. This chain uses TRBV11-3 with TRBJ2-2, with TRBD2 identical over 11 bases. The CDR3 consists of 20 residues. Germline CDR1 SGHNT, CDR2 YENEEA. V lost 5 bases and J lost 4; bases outside the gene matches: 18. The DNA of the CDR3 is TGTGCCAGCAGCCCCCCTGCCCCCCTAGCGGGAGGCTCAGGCACCGGGGAGCTGTTTTTT. Translated: CASSPPAPLAGGSGTGELFF.

The CDR3 bases are TGTGCCAGTGGATCGACAGTGAACACTGAAGCTTTCTTT. Its translation: CASGSTVNTEAFF. This sequence joins TRBV19 and TRBJ1-1; a possible D gene is TRBD1 (5 bases). The CDR3 length is 13 residues. Germline CDR1 LNHDA, CDR2 SQIVND (reference sequence). V lost 8 bases to trimming and J lost 0 bases, with 10 bases between them.